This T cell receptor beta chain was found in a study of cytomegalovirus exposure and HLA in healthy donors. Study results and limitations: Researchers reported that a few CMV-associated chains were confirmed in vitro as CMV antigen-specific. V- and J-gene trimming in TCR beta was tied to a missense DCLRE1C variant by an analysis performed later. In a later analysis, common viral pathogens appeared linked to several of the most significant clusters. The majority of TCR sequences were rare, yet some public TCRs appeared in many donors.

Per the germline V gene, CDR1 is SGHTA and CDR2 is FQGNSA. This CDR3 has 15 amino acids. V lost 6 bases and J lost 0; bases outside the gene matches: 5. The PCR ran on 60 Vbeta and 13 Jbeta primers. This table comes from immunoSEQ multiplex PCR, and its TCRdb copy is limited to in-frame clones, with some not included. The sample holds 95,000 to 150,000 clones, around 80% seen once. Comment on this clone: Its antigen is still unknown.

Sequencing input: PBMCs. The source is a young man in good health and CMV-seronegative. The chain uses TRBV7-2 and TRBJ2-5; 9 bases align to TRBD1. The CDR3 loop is CASRRRDRDQETQYF. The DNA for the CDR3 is TGTGCCAGCAGACGCCGGGACAGGGACCAAGAGACCCAGTACTTC.